This T cell receptor beta chain was sequenced in a study of OX40 agonist ivuxolimab in advanced cancers. Turning to the study itself: An anti-OX40 (CD134) antibody with agonistic activity, ivuxolimab, was administered to patients. Patients with prior anti-PD-1, anti-PD-L1 or anti-CTLA-4 therapy were eligible; 40% had some.

CDR1 and CDR2 (germline): SGHTA, FQGNSA. V lost 3 bases, J lost 5 bases, and 9 bases lay in between. The CDR3 loop spans 13 amino acids. At baseline, cycle 4 day 1, and cycle 7 day 1, blood was sampled. This clone was observed a few times. What it recognizes is unknown. The method was immunoSEQ multiplex PCR; TCRdb's version includes in-frame clones alone and lacks a portion of them. There are about 100,000 clones in the sample; roughly 93% occur only once, and roughly 0.75% lies in the top ten. The study, taken as a whole, reports: Expanded clones belonging to CD8+ T cells outnumbered, on average, those of CD4+.

This clonotype was sampled from an adult with an advanced solid tumor such as melanoma, head and neck, liver or kidney cancer. V and J are TRBV7-2 and TRBJ2-3; perhaps TRBD2 as D (5 bases). The input for sequencing was CD4+ or CD8+ T cells sorted from blood, taken in a trial of the OX40 agonist ivuxolimab. CDR3 in amino acids: CASSFWGEDTQYF. Here the CDR3 DNA reads TGTGCCAGCAGCTTTTGGGGAGAAGATACGCAGTATTTT.